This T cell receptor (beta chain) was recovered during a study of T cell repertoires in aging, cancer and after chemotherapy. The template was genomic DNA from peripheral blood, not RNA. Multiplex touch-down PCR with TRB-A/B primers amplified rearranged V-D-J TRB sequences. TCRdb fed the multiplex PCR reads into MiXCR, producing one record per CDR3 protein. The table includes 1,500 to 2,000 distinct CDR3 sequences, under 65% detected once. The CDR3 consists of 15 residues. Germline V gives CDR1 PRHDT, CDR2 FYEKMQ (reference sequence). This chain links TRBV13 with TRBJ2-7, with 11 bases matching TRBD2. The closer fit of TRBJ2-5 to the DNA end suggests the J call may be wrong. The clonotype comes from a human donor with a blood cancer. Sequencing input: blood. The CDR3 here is CASSVLAGGRETQYF. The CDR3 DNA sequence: TGTGCCAGTAGTGTGCTAGCGGGAGGCCGGGAGACCCAGTACTTC.